This T cell receptor beta chain was documented in a study of shared clonotypes between healthy human individuals. Study details: Aged between 18 and 49, the donors were two women and a few men. Whole-study results and caveats: For naive CD4 cells, approximately 5% of clonotypes were shared across a few donors.

With respect to this clone: What it binds is not known.

Sorted-subset replicate PCR reactions were performed with about 190 ng DNA, corresponding to 30,000 or so T cell genomes. TCRdb's table, derived via immunoSEQ multiplex PCR, lists solely in-frame clones and lacks some. The top ten hold roughly 0.83% of the sample, which has around 1,000,000 clones, roughly 80% seen once. The specimen sequenced was memory CD4+ T cells from PBMCs. Subset: CD45RA-negative fraction. This receptor was taken from a man aged 18 to 30 in good health. Some clones in this sample may be carry-over from other donors' samples.

CDR3 in amino acids: CASRASSGANVLTF. The CDR3 nucleotides are TGTGCCAGCAGGGCATCCTCTGGGGCCAACGTCCTGACTTTC. This chain links TRBV6-1 with TRBJ2-6; D ambiguous. This CDR3 comprises 14 residues. Trimming took off 6 bases at V and 0 bases at J, with 6 bases between the two ends. Germline V gene sequence: CDR1 MNHNS, CDR2 SASEGT.